Listed below are T cell receptor beta chains from one sample, sequenced in a study of breast tumors, draining lymph nodes, adjacent tissues. TCRdb re-derived calls from the multiplex PCR reads in MiXCR, one entry per CDR3 protein. The top ten clones hold about 53% of a sample with about 13,000 distinct CDR3 sequences, 55% to 65% of them seen once. Source material: tumor-adjacent breast tissue. The receptors derive from a female donor with breast cancer. Some clones in this sample may be carry-over from other donors' samples. CDR3s include the opening cysteine and the closing phenylalanine or tryptophan. The D gene is left open where the match is weak. Part of the rows lack a size; the others show once, few, many or a class for expanded clones.

d_call	v_call	cdr3_length	clone_size	j_call	cdr3_aa	cdr3_nt
TRBD2	TRBV7-3	20	many	TRBJ2-1	CASSLGFGLAGASVNNEQFF	TGTGCCAGCAGCTTGGGTTTTGGACTAGCGGGAGCGTCGGTAAACAATGAGCAGTTCTTC
.	TRBV12-3/TRBV12-4	15	.	TRBJ1-2	CASSRNPGERTGYTF	TGTGCCAGCAGCCGAAATCCAGGGGAACGGACTGGCTACACCTTC
.	TRBV6-5	14	.	TRBJ1-3	CASIGRVDGNTIYF	TGTGCCAGCATCGGCAGGGTTGATGGAAACACCATATATTTT
TRBD2	TRBV5-5	15	few	TRBJ2-7	CASSARTSGSYEQYF	TGTGCCAGCAGCGCTAGGACTAGCGGGAGTTACGAGCAGTACTTC
.	TRBV4-1	12	large	TRBJ2-5	CASSQDRETQYF	TGCGCCAGCAGCCAAGACCGGGAGACCCAGTACTTC
.	TRBV11-2	14	many	TRBJ2-1	CASSFTPRGAEQFF	TGTGCCAGCAGCTTTACCCCCCGCGGGGCTGAGCAGTTCTTC
.	TRBV12-3/TRBV12-4	14	many	TRBJ2-2	CASSLNGHTGELFF	TGTGCCAGCAGTTTGAACGGGCACACCGGGGAGCTGTTTTTT
.	TRBV6-5	13	medium-sized	TRBJ1-3	CASSYGGGNTIYF	TGTGCCAGCAGTTACGGGGGTGGAAACACCATATATTTT
.	TRBV2	16	.	TRBJ2-2	CASSKEGGIGTGELFF	TGTGCCAGCAGTAAAGAGGGGGGGATTGGCACCGGGGAGCTGTTTTTT
.	TRBV7-9	13	medium-sized	TRBJ1-2	CASSLAAGNGYTF	TGTGCCAGCAGCTTAGCGGCAGGGAATGGCTACACCTTC
.	TRBV6-6	14	.	TRBJ1-4	CASSAFRDNEKLFF	TGTGCCAGCAGTGCTTTCCGGGACAATGAAAAACTGTTTTTT
.	TRBV5-8	13	many	TRBJ1-4	CASRDSNNEKLFF	TGTGCCAGCCGGGATTCTAATAATGAAAAACTGTTTTTT
.	TRBV2	13	.	TRBJ2-1	CASTRLNSNQQFF	TGTGCCAGCACCCGCCTTAATAGCAATCAGCAGTTCTTC
TRBD1	TRBV2	15	.	TRBJ1-6	CASRRTGGSKFPLHF	TGTGCCAGCAGGCGGACAGGGGGGAGTAAATTCCCCCTCCACTTT
TRBD1	TRBV20-1	13	.	TRBJ2-7	CSAPDRVTYEQYF	TGCAGTGCTCCGGACAGGGTTACCTACGAGCAGTACTTC
.	TRBV11-1	12	.	TRBJ2-7	CASSPTSYEQYF	TGTGCCAGCAGCCCTACCTCCTACGAGCAGTACTTC
TRBD1	TRBV12-3/TRBV12-4	15	.	TRBJ1-6	CASSKEDRGYSPLHF	TGTGCCAGCAGTAAAGAGGACAGGGGGTATTCACCCCTCCACTTT
TRBD1	TRBV13	15	few	TRBJ2-7	CASSLRSGGLYEQYF	TGTGCCAGCAGCTTGAGGTCAGGGGGCCTCTACGAGCAGTACTTC
.	TRBV7-2	15	.	TRBJ2-7	CASSPRTLGEHEQYF	TGTGCCAGCAGCCCTCGAACCCTGGGCGAGCACGAGCAGTACTTC
.	TRBV24-1	14	.	TRBJ2-2	CATSDLIGTGELFF	TGTGCCACCAGTGATTTGATCGGAACCGGGGAGCTGTTTTTT
.	TRBV20-1	15	.	TRBJ1-2	CSARHPGRGALGYTF	TGCAGTGCTAGACATCCCGGGAGGGGCGCACTGGGCTACACCTTC
.	TRBV7-9	18	.	TRBJ1-6	CASSFQDLLGASNSPLHF	TGTGCCAGCAGCTTTCAAGACTTGTTGGGGGCGAGTAATTCACCCCTCCACTTT
TRBD2	TRBV20-1	20	.	TRBJ2-7	CSTGPAEGLAELRASYEQYF	TGCAGCACAGGACCGGCGGAGGGACTAGCGGAGCTTAGGGCGTCCTACGAGCAGTACTTC
.	TRBV5-1	15	medium-sized	TRBJ2-7	CASSFRGEITNEQYF	TGCGCCAGCAGCTTTCGGGGAGAGATAACCAACGAGCAGTACTTC
TRBD1	TRBV5-6	13	.	TRBJ2-7	CASSLDRGYEQYF	TGTGCCAGCAGCTTGGACAGGGGCTACGAGCAGTACTTC
TRBD1	TRBV12-3/TRBV12-4	14	.	TRBJ1-6	CASSLKGANSPLHF	TGTGCCAGCAGTTTGAAGGGGGCTAATTCACCCCTCCACTTT
.	TRBV12-3/TRBV12-4	15	once	TRBJ1-6	CASSLDTRRGSPLHF	TGTGCCAGCAGTTTAGATACCAGGCGAGGTTCACCCCTCCACTTT
.	TRBV20-1	14	.	TRBJ2-3	CSAMGSGAPDTQYF	TGCAGTGCTATGGGTAGTGGGGCGCCAGATACGCAGTATTTT
.	TRBV7-2	12	.	TRBJ2-7	CASSPGAYEQYF	TGTGCCAGCAGCCCGGGCGCCTACGAGCAGTACTTC
TRBD2	TRBV2	12	.	TRBJ2-3	CASDLAGDTQYF	TGTGCCAGCGATCTAGCGGGAGACACGCAGTATTTT
.	TRBV24-1	17	medium-sized	TRBJ2-7	CATSIRDTGPLSYEQYF	TGTGCCACCAGTATTCGGGATACCGGGCCGTTGTCCTACGAGCAGTACTTC
TRBD2	TRBV11-2	16	.	TRBJ2-1	CASSPGLAGGPNEQFF	TGTGCCAGCAGCCCCGGACTAGCGGGGGGACCCAATGAGCAGTTCTTC
TRBD2	TRBV5-1	16	.	TRBJ2-5	CASSLAVGQSGETQHF	TGCGCCAGCAGCTTGGCTGTCGGGCAAAGCGGGGAGACCCAGCACTTC
.	TRBV2	14	.	TRBJ1-3	CASSEQGTGNTIYF	TGTGCCAGCAGTGAACAAGGGACTGGAAACACCATATATTTT
.	TRBV12-3/TRBV12-4	15	.	TRBJ2-5	CASSFLWLYQETQYF	TGTGCCAGCAGTTTCCTGTGGTTGTACCAAGAGACCCAGTACTTC
TRBD2	TRBV10-2	15	.	TRBJ2-7	CASRGGRGGPHEQYF	TGCGCCAGCAGAGGAGGGAGGGGAGGGCCCCACGAGCAGTACTTC
.	TRBV24-1	13	.	TRBJ2-1	CATSEGGRNEQFF	TGTGCCACCAGTGAAGGGGGGCGGAATGAGCAGTTCTTC
.	TRBV15	14	medium-sized	TRBJ2-7	CATSPEEGSLRQYF	TGTGCCACCAGCCCCGAGGAGGGGTCTCTTCGGCAGTACTTC
.	TRBV19	13	.	TRBJ2-7	CATETGNSYEQYF	TGTGCCACCGAAACAGGGAACTCCTACGAGCAGTACTTC
.	TRBV11-2	13	.	TRBJ2-2	CASSPGGTGELFF	TGTGCCAGCAGCCCCGGTGGCACCGGGGAGCTGTTTTTT
TRBD1	TRBV10-3	15	.	TRBJ2-3	CASSLGQGVADTQYF	TGTGCCAGCAGTTTGGGGCAGGGGGTGGCAGATACGCAGTATTTT
TRBD2	TRBV7-3	15	.	TRBJ2-5	CASSLTGGREETQYF	TGTGCCAGCAGCTTAACTGGTGGGCGGGAGGAGACCCAGTACTTC
.	TRBV18	14	.	TRBJ2-5	CASSPGLLQETQYF	TGTGCCAGCTCACCAGGGCTCTTACAAGAGACCCAGTACTTC
TRBD1	TRBV6-5	14	.	TRBJ1-2	CASSPGQGFYGYTF	TGTGCCAGCAGCCCGGGACAGGGGTTCTATGGCTACACCTTC
.	TRBV9	16	.	TRBJ2-7	CASSNSWGDSSYEQYF	TGTGCCAGCAGCAACAGTTGGGGGGACAGTTCCTACGAGCAGTACTTC
TRBD2	TRBV7-2	14	.	TRBJ2-3	CASSPGTSSHTQYF	TGTGCCAGCAGTCCCGGGACTAGCAGTCATACGCAGTATTTT
.	TRBV12-3/TRBV12-4	12	.	TRBJ1-5	CASKFSNQPQHF	TGTGCCAGCAAATTTAGCAATCAGCCCCAGCATTTT
TRBD1	TRBV20-1	15	.	TRBJ2-1	CSARGRQGAHNEQFF	TGCAGTGCTAGGGGTAGACAGGGAGCCCACAATGAGCAGTTCTTC
TRBD1	TRBV5-1	16	.	TRBJ2-3	CASSLDGTGGARIRYF	TGCGCCAGCAGCTTGGATGGGACAGGGGGCGCAAGGATCAGGTATTTT
TRBD2	TRBV20-1	15	few	TRBJ2-5	CSARLWTSGQETQYF	TGCAGTGCTAGACTCTGGACTAGCGGCCAAGAGACCCAGTACTTC
.	TRBV20-1	15	many	TRBJ1-1	CSARSREGVYTEAFF	TGCAGTGCTAGATCCCGTGAAGGGGTATACACTGAAGCTTTCTTT
TRBD2	TRBV30	14	many	TRBJ2-1	CAWNSQRGNNEQFF	TGTGCCTGGAATAGTCAGCGGGGAAACAATGAGCAGTTCTTC
.	TRBV19	15	.	TRBJ2-5	CASSQMAMLVETQYF	TGTGCCAGTAGCCAAATGGCTATGTTGGTAGAGACCCAGTACTTC
TRBD2	TRBV27	15	.	TRBJ2-7	CASSFSLAGDYEQYF	TGTGCCAGCAGTTTCTCACTAGCGGGAGACTACGAGCAGTACTTC
.	TRBV10-2	14	.	TRBJ2-7	CASRNRVGVYEQYF	TGCGCCAGCAGGAACAGGGTAGGGGTCTACGAGCAGTACTTC
.	TRBV2	13	.	TRBJ1-3	CAGEGGYGNTIYF	TGTGCCGGTGAGGGGGGATACGGAAACACCATATATTTT
.	TRBV24-1	16	.	TRBJ2-1	CATSDLRQGSYNEQFF	TGTGCCACCAGTGATTTAAGGCAGGGCTCGTACAATGAGCAGTTCTTC